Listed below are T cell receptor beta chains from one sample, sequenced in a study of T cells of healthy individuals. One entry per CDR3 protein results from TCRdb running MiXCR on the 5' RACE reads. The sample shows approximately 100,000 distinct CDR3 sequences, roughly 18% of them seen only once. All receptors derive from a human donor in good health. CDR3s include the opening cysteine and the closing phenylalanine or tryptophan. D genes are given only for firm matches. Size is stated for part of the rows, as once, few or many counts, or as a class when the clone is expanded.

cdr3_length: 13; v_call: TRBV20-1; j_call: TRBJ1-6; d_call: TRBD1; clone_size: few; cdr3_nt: TGCAGTGCTAGTGGACAGGGGGAATCACCCCTCCACTTT; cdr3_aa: CSASGQGESPLHF
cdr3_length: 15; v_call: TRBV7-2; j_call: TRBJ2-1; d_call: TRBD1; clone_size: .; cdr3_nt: TGTGCCAGCAGACAGCCGGGACAGGTTCACAATGAGCAGTTCTTC; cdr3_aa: CASRQPGQVHNEQFF
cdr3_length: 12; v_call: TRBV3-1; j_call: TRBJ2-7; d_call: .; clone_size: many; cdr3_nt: TGTGCCAGCAGCCGATCCTCCTACGAGCAGTACTTC; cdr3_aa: CASSRSSYEQYF
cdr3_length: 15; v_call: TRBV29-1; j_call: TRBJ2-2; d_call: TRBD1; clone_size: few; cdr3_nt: TGCAGCGTCTCAGGACAGGGCATAGGCACCGGGGAGCTGTTTTTT; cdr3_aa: CSVSGQGIGTGELFF
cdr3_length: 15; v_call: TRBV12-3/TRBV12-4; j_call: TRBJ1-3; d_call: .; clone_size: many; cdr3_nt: TGTGCCAGCAGTCGAACCACAGGGCTGGGAAACACCATATATTTT; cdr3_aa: CASSRTTGLGNTIYF
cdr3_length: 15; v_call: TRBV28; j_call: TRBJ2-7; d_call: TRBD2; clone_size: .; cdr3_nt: TGTGCCAGCAGTTGGTTAGCGGGAAGATCCTACGAGCAGTACTTC; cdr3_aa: CASSWLAGRSYEQYF
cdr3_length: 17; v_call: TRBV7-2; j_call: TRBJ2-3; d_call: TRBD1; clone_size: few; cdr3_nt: TGTGCCAGCAGCTCAGACAGGGGCCACCCTAGCACAGATACGCAGTATTTT; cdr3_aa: CASSSDRGHPSTDTQYF
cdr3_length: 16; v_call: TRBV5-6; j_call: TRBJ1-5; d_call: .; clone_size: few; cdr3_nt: TGTGCCAGCAGCTTGGGGGGGTGGGGCACCAATCAGCCCCAGCATTTT; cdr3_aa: CASSLGGWGTNQPQHF
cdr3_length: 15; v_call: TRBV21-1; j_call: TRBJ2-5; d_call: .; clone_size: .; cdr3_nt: TGTGCCAGCAGCAAAGTGGCAGGGAGGGAAGAGACCCAGTACTTC; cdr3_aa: CASSKVAGREETQYF
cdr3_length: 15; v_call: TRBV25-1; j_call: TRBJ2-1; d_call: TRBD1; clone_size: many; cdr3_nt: TGTGCCAGCAGTGAATTAGGGGGCTACTACAATGAGCAGTTCTTC; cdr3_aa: CASSELGGYYNEQFF
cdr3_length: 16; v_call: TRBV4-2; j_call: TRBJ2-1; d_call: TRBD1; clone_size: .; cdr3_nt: TGTGCCAGCAGCCAGCGGGACAGGGGGTCCTACAATGAGCAGTTCTTC; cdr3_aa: CASSQRDRGSYNEQFF
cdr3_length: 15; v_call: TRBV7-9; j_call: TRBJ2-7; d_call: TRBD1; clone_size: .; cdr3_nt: TGTGCCAGCAGCCTATCGGGACAGGGGCCCATCGAGCAGTACTTC; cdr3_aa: CASSLSGQGPIEQYF
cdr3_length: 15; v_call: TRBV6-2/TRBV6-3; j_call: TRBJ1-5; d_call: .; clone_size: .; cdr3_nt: TGTGCCAGCAGTACCCCCGTGAATAGCAATCAGCCCCAGCATTTT; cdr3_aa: CASSTPVNSNQPQHF
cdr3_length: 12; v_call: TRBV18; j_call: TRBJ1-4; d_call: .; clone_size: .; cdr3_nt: TGTGCCAGCTCACCAGGACAGGAAAAACTGTTTTTT; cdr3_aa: CASSPGQEKLFF
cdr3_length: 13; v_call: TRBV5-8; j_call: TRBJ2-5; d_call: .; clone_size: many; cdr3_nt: TGTGCCAGCAGCTTATCGGGAACGGAGACCCAGTACTTC; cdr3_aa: CASSLSGTETQYF
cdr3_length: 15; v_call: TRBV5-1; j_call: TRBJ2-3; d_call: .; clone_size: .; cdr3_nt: TGCGCCAGCAGCTTGGATGGGGGCCCCACAGATACGCAGTATTTT; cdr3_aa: CASSLDGGPTDTQYF
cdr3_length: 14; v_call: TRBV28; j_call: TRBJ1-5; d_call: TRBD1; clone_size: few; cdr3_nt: TGTGCCAGCAGTTTGGGCAGGGGGGAACAGCCCCAGCATTTT; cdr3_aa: CASSLGRGEQPQHF
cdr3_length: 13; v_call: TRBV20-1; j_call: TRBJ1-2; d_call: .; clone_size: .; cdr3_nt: TGCAGTGCTAGTGGAGGGAATGCGTTCGGCTACACCTTC; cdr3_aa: CSASGGNAFGYTF
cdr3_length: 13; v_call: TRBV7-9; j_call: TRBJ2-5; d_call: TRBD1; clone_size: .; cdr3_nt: TGTGCCAGCAGCACGACAGGGACGGAGACCCAGTACTTC; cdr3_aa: CASSTTGTETQYF
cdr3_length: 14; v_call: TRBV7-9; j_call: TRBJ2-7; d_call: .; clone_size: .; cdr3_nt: TGTGCCAGCAGCCCCCCGGGCAGTTCCTACGAGCAGTACTTC; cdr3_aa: CASSPPGSSYEQYF
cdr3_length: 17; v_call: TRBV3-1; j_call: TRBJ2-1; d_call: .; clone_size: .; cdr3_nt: TGTGCCAGCAGCCAAGTAGGGTTAGGGACGTCCTACAATGAGCAGTTCTTC; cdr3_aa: CASSQVGLGTSYNEQFF
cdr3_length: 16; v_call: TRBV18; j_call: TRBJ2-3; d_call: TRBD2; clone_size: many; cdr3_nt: TGTGCCAGCTCACCCGCGAGAAGCGGGAGCCCAGATACGCAGTATTTT; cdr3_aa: CASSPARSGSPDTQYF
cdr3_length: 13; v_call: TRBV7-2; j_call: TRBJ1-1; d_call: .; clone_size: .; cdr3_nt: TGTGCCAGCAGCTTTCGACTGAACACTGAAGCTTTCTTT; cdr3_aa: CASSFRLNTEAFF
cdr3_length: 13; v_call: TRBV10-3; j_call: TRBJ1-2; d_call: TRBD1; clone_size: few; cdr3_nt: TGTGCCATCAGTAAGGGACAGGACTATGGCTACACCTTC; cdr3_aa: CAISKGQDYGYTF
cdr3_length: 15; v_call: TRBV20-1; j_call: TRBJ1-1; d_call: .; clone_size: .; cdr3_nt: TGCAGTGCTAGAGTTTGGACAGCGAGCGGGGCGGGGGCTTTCTTT; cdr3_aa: CSARVWTASGAGAFF
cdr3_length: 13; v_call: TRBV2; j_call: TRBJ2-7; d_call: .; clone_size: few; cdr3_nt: TGTGCCAGCCGGGACCCGCGCGCCCACGAGCAGTACTTC; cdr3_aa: CASRDPRAHEQYF
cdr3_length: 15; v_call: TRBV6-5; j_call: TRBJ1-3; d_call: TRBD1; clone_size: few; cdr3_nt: TGTGCCAGCAGTCCCAGGGGGGACTCTGGAAACACCATATATTTT; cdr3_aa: CASSPRGDSGNTIYF
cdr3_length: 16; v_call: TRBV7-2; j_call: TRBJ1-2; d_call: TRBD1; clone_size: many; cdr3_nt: TGTGCCAGCAGCCCCTTCGCCCGACAGGGTCATCATGGCTACACCTTC; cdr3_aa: CASSPFARQGHHGYTF
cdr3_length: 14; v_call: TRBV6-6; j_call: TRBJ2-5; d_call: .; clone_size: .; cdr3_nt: TGTGCCAGCAGCCGAGAGGGGGTGCGGGAGACCCAGTACTTC; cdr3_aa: CASSREGVRETQYF
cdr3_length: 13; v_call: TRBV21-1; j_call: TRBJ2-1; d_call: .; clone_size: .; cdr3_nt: TGTGCCAGCAGCAATAGGGTTATCAGTGAGCAGTTCTTC; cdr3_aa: CASSNRVISEQFF